This entry lists 18 T cell receptor beta chains sequenced from one sample in a study of Ad26.COV2.S vaccination and SARS-CoV-2 variants. Treatment given: about 20 received Ad26.COV2.S at low or high dose, single or two shots; 5 received placebo; per-sample allocation not given. The study sampled participants on day 63 after the first vaccine or placebo injection. Profiling relied on immunoSEQ multiplex PCR, and the TCRdb table lists in-frame clones only, not all of them. The sample holds 350,000 to 400,000 clones, 88% seen once. Here the sequenced sample was peripheral blood, taken in a trial of Ad26.COV2.S vaccine versus placebo. The source is a person aged 18-60 years who received the Ad26.COV2.S COVID-19 vaccine or a placebo.

J is TRBJ1-2 and V is TRBV5-4, with a weak D call TRBD1 (5 bases). In germline, CDR1 is SGHNT, CDR2 YYREEE (reference sequence). The ends were cut back, 4 bases at V and 8 bases at J, with 21 bases in the middle. The CDR3 runs to 15 residues. CDR3 DNA sequence: TGTGCCAGCAGCCCTTGGGGCAGGGAAGGTGGCGGCTACACCTTC. Amino acid sequence: CASSPWGREGGGYTF.

The rearrangement uses TRBV3-1 (or the pseudogene TRBV3-2) and TRBJ2-7; 10 bases align to TRBD2. CDR3 length equals 13 residues. J gave up 4 bases and V 8 bases, and 5 bases lay outside the gene matches. Germline CDR1 LGHDT, CDR2 YNNKEL (reference sequence). The CDR3 reads CASAGTSAYEQYF. In nucleotides, the CDR3 is TGTGCCAGCGCCGGGACTAGCGCTTACGAGCAGTACTTC.

The V and J genes are TRBV7-2 and TRBJ2-7; D may match TRBD1 or TRBD2 (6 bases each). Trimming shortened V by 2 bases and J by 0 bases, and 11 bases separated the two germline ends. The CDR3 loop spans 15 amino acids. In germline, CDR1 is SGHTA, CDR2 FQGNSA. CDR3 nucleotides: TGTGCCAGCAGCTTAAGGGGGGCGAGCTCCTACGAGCAGTACTTC. It encodes CASSLRGASSYEQYF.

The chain employs TRBV18 and TRBJ2-4, with TRBD2 matching over 9 bases. The length of the CDR3 is 14 residues. From germline, CDR1 is KGHSH and CDR2 LQKENI. V trimming: 3 bases; J trimming: 4 bases; junction bases outside the gene matches: 1. The CDR3 sequence: CASSPGLAKNIQYF. The CDR3 DNA sequence: TGTGCCAGCTCACCGGGACTAGCAAAAAACATTCAGTACTTC.

J is TRBJ2-2 and V is TRBV7-9, with D perhaps TRBD2 (5 bases). The CDR3 consists of 14 residues. V lost 6 bases and J 4 bases, leaving 12 bases between the germline ends. CDR1 is SEHNR and CDR2 is FQNEAQ in the germline V gene (reference sequence). CDR3 DNA sequence: TGTGCCAGCAGACGACGGAGCGGCACCGGGGAGCTGTTTTTT. The encoded protein is CASRRRSGTGELFF.

This sequence joins TRBV18 and TRBJ2-1; 11 bases are a match to TRBD2. V shed 1 base, J shed 1 base, and the junction held 9 bases outside the gene matches. Germline V gives CDR1 KGHSH, CDR2 LQKENI. The CDR3 covers 19 residues. The CDR3 nucleotides are TGTGCCAGCTCACCACGTAGTAGCGGGGGGGTCTGGTCCTACAATGAGCAGTTCTTC. This encodes CASSPRSSGGVWSYNEQFF.

The genes are TRBV19 and TRBJ2-7; 7 bases are shared with TRBD1. The CDR3 covers 14 residues. Trimming removed 6 bases from V and 0 bases from J; junction bases left unmatched: 5. Germline loops: CDR1 LNHDA, CDR2 SQIVND (reference sequence). DNA for the CDR3: TGTGCCAGTAGCGCACAGGGGAGCTCCTACGAGCAGTACTTC. As protein: CASSAQGSSYEQYF.

The V and J genes are TRBV5-1 and TRBJ2-1; D unclear. Per the germline V gene, CDR1 is SGHRS and CDR2 is YFSETQ. The V and J ends lost 0 bases and 5 bases respectively, with 6 bases between them. The CDR3 covers 13 residues. CDR3 loop: CASSLDDNNEQFF. CDR3 in DNA: TGCGCCAGCAGCTTGGACGATAACAATGAGCAGTTCTTC.

The V and J genes are TRBV3-1 (or the pseudogene TRBV3-2) and TRBJ1-2; TRBD1 matches at 8 bases. The J segment lost 3 bases and the V segment lost 3 bases, leaving 6 bases of the junction unmatched. The CDR3 is 15 residues long. The V gene's germline CDR1 is LGHDT and CDR2 YNNKEL (reference sequence). Here the CDR3 DNA reads TGTGCCAGCAGCCAGCCCGGACAGGGCGACTATGGCTACACCTTC. Residues: CASSQPGQGDYGYTF.

The chain uses TRBV13 and TRBJ2-6, with 7 bases lining up with TRBD1. The length of the CDR3 is 16 residues. With V trimmed by 6 bases and J by 0 bases, 5 bases remained unmatched. Per germline, CDR1 PRHDT and CDR2 FYEKMQ (reference sequence). Here the CDR3 reads CASRSGTVSGANVLTF. The DNA of the CDR3 is TGTGCCAGCAGGTCAGGGACAGTCTCTGGGGCCAACGTCCTGACTTTC.

This rearrangement joins TRBV4-3 to TRBJ1-1; D is unclear. The CDR3 extends over 14 amino acids. CDR1 LGHNA and CDR2 YSLEER come from the germline V gene. Trimming removed 0 bases from V and 1 base from J, with 6 bases in between. The CDR3 DNA sequence: TGCGCCAGCAGCCAAGATTCCCAGAACACTGAAGCTTTCTTT. Translation gives CASSQDSQNTEAFF.

The V call is TRBV29-1, the J call TRBJ1-3; D is possibly TRBD1 (6 bases). Trimming pared 5 bases from V and 6 bases from J, leaving 17 bases between. Per germline, CDR1 SQVTM and CDR2 ANQGSEA. The length of the CDR3 is 14 residues. Here the CDR3 DNA reads TGCAGCGTTATCTCAACCGACAGGCTAAACACCATATATTTT. Translating gives CSVISTDRLNTIYF.

This chain connects TRBV25-1 to TRBJ1-2, with D maybe TRBD1 (5 bases). Trimming shortened V by 1 base and J by 4 bases, and 10 bases separated the two germline ends. Germline-derived CDR1 and CDR2 are MGHDK and SYGVNS. The CDR3 contains 14 residues. The CDR3 region is CASSESQGIYGYTF. CDR3 coding DNA: TGTGCCAGCAGTGAATCCCAGGGCATCTATGGCTACACCTTC.

The chain couples TRBV7-2 to TRBJ1-5; no clear D gene. The CDR3 runs to 15 residues. V dropped 1 base and J dropped 3 bases, with 10 bases sitting between them. Germline-derived CDR1 and CDR2 are SGHTA and FQGNSA. For the CDR3, the DNA is TGTGCCAGCAGCTTAGTCGAAGGCTTCAATCAGCCCCAGCATTTT. Its translation is CASSLVEGFNQPQHF.

The chain links TRBV10-3 to TRBJ2-3; 13 bases fit TRBD2. V was pared by 3 bases and J by 1 base, with 4 bases of the junction left unmatched. The CDR3 sequence is 17 residues long. CDR1 and CDR2 from the germline V gene are ENHRY and SYGVKD. CDR3 nucleotide sequence: TGTGCCATCAGTGATCCCGGGACTAGCGGGGGCACAGATACGCAGTATTTT. The encoded protein is CAISDPGTSGGTDTQYF.

A few counts support this clone. The J gene is TRBJ2-2, the V gene TRBV10-1; D is ambiguous. CDR1 and CDR2 (germline): WNHNN, SYGVQD (reference sequence). V lost 1 base, J lost 4 bases, and 7 bases lay in between. The CDR3 totals 14 residues. The CDR3 coding sequence is TGCGCCAGCAGTGAGTACAGTCCCACCGGGGAGCTGTTTTTT. It specifies CASSEYSPTGELFF.

This clone was recorded only once. The chain couples TRBV3-1 (or the pseudogene TRBV3-2) to TRBJ2-7, with a possible D match to TRBD1 (6 bases). This CDR3 has 15 amino acids. V was pared by 5 bases and J by 3 bases, with 17 bases between. Germline V gives CDR1 LGHDT, CDR2 YNNKEL (reference sequence). The CDR3 nucleotides are TGTGCCAGCAGCTTATCCGGGACACTGAGCTACGAGCAGTACTTC. Translated, it gives CASSLSGTLSYEQYF.

V gene TRBV11-2 combines with J gene TRBJ2-3, with TRBD2 matching 9 bases. Germline loops: CDR1 SGHAT, CDR2 FQNNGV. V was clipped by 0 bases and J by 6 bases; unmatched bases: 7. The CDR3 loop spans 16 amino acids. CDR3 amino acids: CASSLDLASGVDTQYF. CDR3 bases: TGTGCCAGCAGCTTAGATCTGGCTAGCGGGGTGGATACGCAGTATTTT. The entire variable domain, with the rest obtained from reference TRBV11-2 and TRBJ2-3, is as follows: EAGVAQSPRYKIIEKRQSVAFWCNPISGHATLYWYQQILGQGPKLLIQFQNNGVVDDSQLPKDRFSAERLKGVDSTLKIQPAKLEDSAVYLCASSLDLASGVDTQYFGPGTRLTVL.